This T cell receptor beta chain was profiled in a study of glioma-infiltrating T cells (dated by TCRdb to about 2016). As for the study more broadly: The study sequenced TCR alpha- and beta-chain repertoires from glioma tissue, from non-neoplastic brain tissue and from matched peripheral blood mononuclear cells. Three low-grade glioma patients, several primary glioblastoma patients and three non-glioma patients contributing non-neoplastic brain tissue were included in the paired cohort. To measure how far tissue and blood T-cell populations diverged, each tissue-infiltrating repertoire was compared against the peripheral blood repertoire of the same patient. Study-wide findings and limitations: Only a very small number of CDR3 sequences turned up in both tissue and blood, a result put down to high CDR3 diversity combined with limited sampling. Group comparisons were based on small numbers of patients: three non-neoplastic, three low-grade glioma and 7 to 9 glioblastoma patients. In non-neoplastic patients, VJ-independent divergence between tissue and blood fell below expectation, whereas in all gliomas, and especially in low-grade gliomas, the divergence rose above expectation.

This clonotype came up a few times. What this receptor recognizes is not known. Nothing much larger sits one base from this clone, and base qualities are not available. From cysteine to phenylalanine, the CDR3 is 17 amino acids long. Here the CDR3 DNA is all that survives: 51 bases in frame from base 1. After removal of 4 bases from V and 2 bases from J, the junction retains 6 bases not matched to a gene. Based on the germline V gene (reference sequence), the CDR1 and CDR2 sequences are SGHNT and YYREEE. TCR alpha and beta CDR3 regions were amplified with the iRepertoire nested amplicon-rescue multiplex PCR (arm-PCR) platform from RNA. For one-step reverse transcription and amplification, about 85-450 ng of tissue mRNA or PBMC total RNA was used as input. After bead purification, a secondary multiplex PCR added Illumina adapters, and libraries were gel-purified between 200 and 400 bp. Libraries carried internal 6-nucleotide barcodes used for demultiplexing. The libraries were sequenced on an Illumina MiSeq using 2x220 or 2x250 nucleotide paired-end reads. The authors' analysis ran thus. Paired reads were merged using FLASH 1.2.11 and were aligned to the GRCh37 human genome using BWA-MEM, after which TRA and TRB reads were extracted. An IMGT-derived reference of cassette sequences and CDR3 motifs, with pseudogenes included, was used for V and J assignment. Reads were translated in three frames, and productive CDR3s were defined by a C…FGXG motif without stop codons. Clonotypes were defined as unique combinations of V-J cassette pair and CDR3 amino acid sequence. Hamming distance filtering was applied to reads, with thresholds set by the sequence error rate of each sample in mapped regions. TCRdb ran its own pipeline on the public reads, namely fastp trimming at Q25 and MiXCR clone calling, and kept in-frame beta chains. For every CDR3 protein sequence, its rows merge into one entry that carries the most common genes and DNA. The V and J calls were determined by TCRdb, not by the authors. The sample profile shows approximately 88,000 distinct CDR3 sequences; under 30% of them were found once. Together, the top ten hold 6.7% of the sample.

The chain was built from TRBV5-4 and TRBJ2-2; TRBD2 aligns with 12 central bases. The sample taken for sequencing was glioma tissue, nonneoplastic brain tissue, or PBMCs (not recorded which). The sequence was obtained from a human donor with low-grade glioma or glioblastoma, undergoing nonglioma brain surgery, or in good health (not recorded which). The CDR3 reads CASSVGLAGYNTGELFF. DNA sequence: TGTGCCAGCAGCGTTGGACTAGCGGGATACAACACCGGGGAGCTGTTTTTT.